This TCR beta chain was sequenced in a study of cytomegalovirus exposure and HLA in healthy donors (TCRdb year 2017). Concerning the study at large: An earlier analysis of approximately 640 of the donors reported 276 Gb of sequence data and roughly 100 million unique TCR beta sequences from some 180 million T cells. Roughly 320 gigabases of sequencing data and roughly 80 million unique TCR sequences made up an early release that covered 640 HLA-typed donors. The genetic ancestry cluster associated with self-reported Caucasian donors included around four fifths of the roughly 400 genotyped donors. The study aimed to test whether signatures of past pathogen exposure could be identified by cataloging public T cell receptors. The T cell repertoires of 550 to 850 subjects were profiled by immunosequencing and related to cytomegalovirus serostatus. Along with the roughly 670-subject first cohort, a separate validation cohort of over a hundred different subjects was used. To predict cytomegalovirus infection status, the study combined high-throughput TCR immunosequencing, statistical association of individual TCRs with disease status, and machine learning. To study patterns of TCR occurrence, a later analysis re-analyzed previously published TCR beta repertoires from just over 650 donors and added high-resolution HLA genotyping. Rather than using new phenotypic data, the later analysis identified candidate immune exposures from TCR beta sequences and from how often those sequences occurred across donors. An earlier analysis of 587 of the donors used high-throughput TCR beta sequencing to judge whether each TCR beta V gene segment behaved as functional or pseudogenic. Alongside the repertoire data, information on donor age, sex, ethnicity and CMV serostatus was compiled. A later genetic analysis took genome-wide SNP genotypes for about 65% of the roughly 670 donors and used that subset as a discovery cohort. All discovery cohort repertoires had been generated using a single sequencing platform. HLA typing included class I and class II loci at four-digit resolution. The number of donors typed differed by locus, with roughly 620-630 for A, B, C, DRB1 and DQB1, roughly 520 for DQA1, 600 to 610 for DPA1, and around 460 for DPB1. A few DR-DQ haplotypes were handled as single units for association and clustering because linkage in the cohort was strong. Among roughly 400 genotyped donors of the cohort, an average of around 240,000 unique TCR beta nucleotide sequences were sequenced per donor, 15% to 20% of them non-productive. Overall results and qualifications from the work: When HLA alleles, especially DR and DQ, strongly co-occurred, attributing TCR associations to individual alleles was difficult. While some public TCRs were present in many individuals, most TCR sequences turned up only very rarely across donors. In a later analysis, the rate of TCR association differed among HLA loci, with DRB1 alleles having the most associated TCRs and HLA-C alleles having the fewest. A further reported finding was that TCR beta sequences accurately predicted the HLA-A and HLA-B alleles for most subjects in the first cohort. A later analysis found that most CMV-associated TCR beta chains appeared HLA-restricted, with HLA associations seemingly driven largely by CMV exposure. The earlier analysis of around 600 of the donors excluded some 15 rarely observed V segments, including chromosome 9 orphons, because counts were too low. In both the original and validation cohorts, the classifier was reported to diagnose cytomegalovirus status with high specificity and sensitivity. In the study, some 180 TCR beta chains were listed as associated with cytomegalovirus. Only TCR beta chains were sequenced in this cohort, and the absence of alpha or paired-chain data limited detectable features. A few of the identified cytomegalovirus-associated TCR beta chains were confirmed in vitro to be specific for cytomegalovirus antigens. In a later genetic analysis, fewer N-insertions in productive TCRs were reported among donors in an Asian-associated ancestry cluster than the approximately 630-donor mean. At a false discovery rate of 0.05, a later analysis linked some 17,000 TCR beta sequences to specific HLA alleles. HLA typing was unavailable for some donors at each locus, so association tests used only the typed subset. The authors suggested that the approach could potentially be generalized to other disease states and immunological phenotypes. A later genetic analysis associated a missense DCLRE1C variant with V-gene and J-gene trimming of TCR beta chains, and an independent cohort replicated the association. Presence/absence analyses assumed roughly uniform sequencing depth across donors, an assumption that may not hold. Linkage disequilibrium might explain the correlated functional status among segregating V segments, but an unknown experimental factor could not be ruled out. A cluster of highly shared sequence variants was judged likely to be a technical artifact of the sequencing pipeline. In a later analysis, HLA-associated TCR beta chains showed more clonal expansion and lower generation probabilities than non-associated chains that were equally common. Several of the top co-occurrence clusters appeared to be linked to parvovirus B19, influenza, CMV and Epstein-Barr virus, according to a later analysis. In an earlier analysis of some 500 of the donors, most TCR beta V segments were observed in productive rearrangements about 87% or about 30% of the time, broadly matching IMGT annotations. The only immune exposure information available for the cohort was CMV serostatus.

The cohort comprised hundreds of healthy bone marrow donors. At the time of sampling, all cohort members were nominally healthy, though unrecorded immune exposures were likely present. The donor was CMV seronegative and was included in the group of hundreds of seronegative cohort members. Each donor provided a peripheral blood sample, and peripheral blood mononuclear cells were used for TCR beta sequencing. Genomic DNA was extracted from the blood cell samples with the Qiagen DNeasy Blood Extraction Kit. Details on this clone: The specificity of this receptor is unknown.

Preparation of the library involved the immunoSEQ multiplex PCR assay. A mixture of 60 forward primers for TCR Vbeta segments and 13 reverse primers for TCR Jbeta segments was used in the multiplex PCR. Amplification of the CDR3 region of rearranged TCR beta genes was performed with a multiplex PCR assay on genomic DNA. The Illumina HiSeq System was used to sequence the amplified TCR beta libraries as 87-base-pair reads. The paper's data handling went like this. In a later analysis, tens of millions of unique TCR beta chains were counted across the 666 repertoires, and roughly 11 million of these chains were shared by at least two donors. Raw reads were error-corrected and collapsed into unique sequences with a nearest-neighbor algorithm that merged closely related sequences to remove PCR and sequencing errors. Alignment of CDR3 sequences to IMGT reference sequences was used to assign V, D and J gene segments. Each retained sequence needed at least a six-nucleotide match to both a V gene segment and a J gene segment. A rearrangement counted as productive if the CDR3 had no stop codons and remained in frame with V and J, and every other rearrangement counted as non-productive. Following IMGT convention, CDR3 was defined as the stretch from the second conserved V-encoded cysteine up to the conserved J-encoded phenylalanine. In an earlier analysis of more than 550 of the donors, sequences lacking an unambiguous match to a single V gene segment were excluded. In an earlier analysis of 587 of the donors, V segments were called functional above 56.7% productive rearrangements and were called segregating when the between-donor standard deviation exceeded 5%. A statistical classification framework was built for diagnosing cytomegalovirus status from the catalog of TCR beta chain sequences. V and J gene assignment, in a later analysis, came from comparing TCR nucleotide sequences with IMGT/GENE-DB human TR gene sequences. A later analysis assigned CDR3 sequences and most-parsimonious VDJ recombination scenarios with the TCRdist pipeline. In a later analysis, every TCR beta chain was defined by the combination of its CDR3 amino acid sequence and its V-gene family, and reads without a unique V-gene family were dropped. As a way to deal with suspected cross-contamination and a sequencing artifact, a later analysis dropped 592 nucleotide sequences that were highly shared and had low generation probability. In a later analysis, a clonal expansion index for each public chain was calculated from normalized within-repertoire ranks of inferred template counts. A later analysis computed generation probabilities with a VDJ recombination model fitted to out-of-frame rearrangements, and checked the results against IGoR. In a later analysis, hypergeometric tests were used to score TCR-TCR, TCR-HLA and TCR-CMV co-occurrence, with a repertoire-size bias correction applied to TCR pairs. In a later analysis, false discovery rates were estimated by permuting HLA or CMV assignments 20 times. A later analysis grouped co-occurring TCRs with DBSCAN, adding TCRdist sequence similarity when clustering within HLA-allele-positive subsets. For co-occurrence clustering, repertoires with fewer than 30,000 or more than 120,000 public chains were excluded, along with a handful of repertoires with anomalous nucleotide sharing. Not all clones reach the TCRdb copy of this immuneACCESS table, which keeps in-frame sequences only. Checked studies attribute under half of the gap to unresolved V genes and leave the rest unexplained. Clone size and the V and J calls come from that table; the DNA yielded D and trimming. The sample's table covers over 150,000 clones. The ten largest clones represent roughly 0.7% of the sample.

The TCR sequence derives from a boy younger than 18 in good health and CMV-seronegative. Sequenced input: PBMCs.

The sequenced DNA: TGTGCCAGCAGTCGAGATGGGCAATCGCGGAACACTGAAGCTTTCTTT. This yields the protein CASSRDGQSRNTEAFF. The chain uses TRBV7-6 and TRBJ1-1; the D gene identity is not certain. CDR1 SGHVS and CDR2 FNYEAQ were looked up in the germline V gene. V loses 6 bases, J loses 1 base, and the germline ends lie 18 bases apart. From the cysteine through the phenylalanine, the CDR3 covers 16 amino acids. The read is trimmed to its CDR3 DNA, 48 bases read in frame from base 1.